This TCR beta chain was sequenced during a study of blood T cell repertoires in COVID-19. The CDR3 contains 15 residues. Germline V gives CDR1 KGHSH, CDR2 LQKENI. Unmatched junction bases numbered 6, after V lost 1 base and J lost 3 bases. This table comes from immunoSEQ multiplex PCR, and its TCRdb copy is limited to in-frame clones, with some not included. The repertoire holds 320,000 or so clones, about 90% seen once, with approximately 0.99% in the top ten. Sequencing was done on a sample of PBMCs or T cells enriched from blood (not recorded which). The chain has TRBV18 and TRBJ2-7; the match to TRBD1 covers 7 bases. The TCR originated in a woman aged 30 to 39 who had recovered from COVID-19. The CDR3, as DNA: TGTGCCAGCTCACCACTCAGGGGGTCCCTCTACGAGCAGTACTTC. Translated: CASSPLRGSLYEQYF.